This TCR beta chain was identified in a study of siplizumab effects on memory and regulatory T cells. V dropped 0 bases and J dropped 5; count of bases not matched to a gene: 12. The CDR3 loop spans 17 amino acids. The germline V gene encodes CDR1 MGHRA and CDR2 YSYEKL. Sequencing was performed with immunoSEQ multiplex PCR; in TCRdb, only in-frame clones are kept and a portion is missing. The sample shows tens of thousands of clones, around 97% of them seen only once. J is TRBJ2-5 and V is TRBV4-1; the match to TRBD1 covers 7 bases. The sample was naive CD8+ T cells sorted from blood. This TCR derives from a human donor in good health. CDR3 bases: TGCGCCAGCAGCCAAGATTGGGAAGGGGGCGGATTGGAGACCCAGTACTTC. Its protein is CASSQDWEGGGLETQYF.